The 18 T cell receptor beta chains below all came from one sample that was sequenced in a study of shared clonotypes between healthy human individuals. Only in-frame clones appear in the TCRdb table, and some are missing; sequencing was by immunoSEQ multiplex PCR. The table lists a few hundred thousand clones, 50% to 75% of them singletons. The sample consisted of memory CD4+ T cells sorted from blood. The subset: CD45RA-negative fraction. Every receptor here comes from a young man in good health.

The V and J genes are TRBV5-1 and TRBJ2-5, with a possible D match to TRBD2 (6 bases). Trimming pared 5 bases from V and 5 bases from J, leaving 22 bases between. Germline-derived CDR1 and CDR2 are SGHRS and YFSETQ. CDR3 length: 16 residues. CDR3 nucleotides: TGCGCCAGCAGACAAAACCCGCGGGGCCAGCGGGAGACCCAGTACTTC. This encodes CASRQNPRGQRETQYF.

V and J are TRBV28 and TRBJ1-5; no reliable D call. CDR3 length: 14 residues. V was shortened by 5 bases and J by 6 bases, with 14 bases between the two germline ends. CDR1 and CDR2 from the germline V gene are MDHEN and SYDVKM. The CDR3 coding sequence is TGTGCCAGCAGTAAATCGGCCCAAATTCAGCCCCAGCATTTT. It translates to CASSKSAQIQPQHF.

This clone was counted only a few times. The rearrangement uses TRBV7-9 and TRBJ2-7, with 7 bases fitting TRBD2. CDR1 and CDR2 (germline): SEHNR, FQNEAQ (reference sequence). The CDR3 has 13 amino acids. With 4 bases clipped from V and 6 bases from J, the junction kept 6 bases outside the gene matches. The CDR3 DNA reads as TGTGCCAGCAGCTCTGAAGGCGGGGGCGAGCAGTACTTC. Amino acid sequence: CASSSEGGGEQYF.

This chain uses TRBV27 with TRBJ1-1; no clear D gene. The CDR3 loop spans 13 amino acids. Germline CDR1 reads MNHEY; CDR2 reads SMNVEV (reference sequence). V lost 6 bases and J 0 bases, leaving 8 bases between the germline ends. The CDR3 region is CASSAWVNTEAFF. For the CDR3, the DNA is TGTGCCAGCAGCGCATGGGTGAACACTGAAGCTTTCTTT.

The CDR3 spells CASSQDRRTSPEGYNEQFF. In DNA, the CDR3 is TGTGCCAGCAGCCAAGATCGCCGGACATCCCCCGAGGGGTACAATGAGCAGTTCTTC. This chain connects TRBV14 to TRBJ2-1; D might be TRBD1 or TRBD2, each matching 5 bases. CDR3 length: 19 residues. The V gene's germline CDR1 is SGHDN and CDR2 FVKESK. The V end was cut by 0 bases, the J end by 4 bases, with 22 bases between.

In this sample, this clone turned up a few times. V is TRBV5-1 and J is TRBJ1-1; D perhaps matches TRBD1 (6 bases). V was cut by 4 bases and J by 6 bases, with 13 bases left in between. Germline loops: CDR1 SGHRS, CDR2 YFSETQ. This CDR3 is 13 amino acids long. The CDR3 sequence: CASSREQGSEAFF. CDR3 DNA: TGCGCCAGCAGCAGAGAACAGGGATCTGAAGCTTTCTTT.

The V gene is TRBV11-1, the J gene TRBJ2-7; 7 bases are shared with TRBD2. CDR1 and CDR2 (germline): SGHAT, FQDESV (reference sequence). Trimming at V came to 4 bases and at J to 2 bases, leaving 5 bases not matched to a gene. The CDR3 has 14 residues. This CDR3 is CASSSAGVTYEQYF. The CDR3 DNA sequence: TGTGCCAGCAGCTCCGCGGGGGTAACCTACGAGCAGTACTTC. The whole variable domain, filled in from reference TRBV11-1 and TRBJ2-7, reads EAEVAQSPRYKITEKSQAVAFWCDPISGHATLYWYRQILGQGPELLVQFQDESVVDDSQLPKDRFSAERLKGVDSTLKIQPAELGDSAMYLCASSSAGVTYEQYFGPGTRLTVT.

This clone was recorded only once. CDR3 region: CASSLGDSSPEETQYF. The CDR3 DNA is TGCGCCAGCAGCTTGGGGGACAGCAGCCCCGAAGAGACCCAGTACTTC. The genes are TRBV5-1 and TRBJ2-5; 7 bases line up with TRBD1. V was clipped by 0 bases and J by 3 bases; unmatched bases: 8. Looked up from germline, CDR1 is SGHRS and CDR2 is YFSETQ. The CDR3 is 16 amino acids.

This rearrangement joins TRBV7-2 to TRBJ2-7; D gene ambiguous. Trimming removed 2 bases at V and 3 bases at J, with 2 bases between. Germline CDR1 SGHTA, CDR2 FQGNSA. This CDR3 spans 11 amino acids. Written as DNA, the CDR3 is TGTGCCAGCAGCTTAAACTACGAGCAGTACTTC. As protein: CASSLNYEQYF.

The J gene is TRBJ2-3, the V gene TRBV6-1; no clear D gene. The germline CDR1 and CDR2 sequences are MNHNS and SASEGT. Trimming removed 2 bases at V and 7 bases at J, with 7 bases between. The CDR3 is made up of 12 amino acids. The CDR3 spells CASSENEHTQYF. In nucleotides, the CDR3 is TGTGCCAGCAGTGAAAATGAGCATACGCAGTATTTT.

The chain is built from TRBV28 and TRBJ1-2; 8 bases match TRBD1. This CDR3 comprises 12 residues. Germline CDR1 is MDHEN and CDR2 is SYDVKM. With 6 bases clipped from V and 8 bases from J, the junction kept 5 bases outside the gene matches. The CDR3 sequence: CASRQGGRGYTF. The CDR3 nucleotides read TGTGCCAGCAGACAGGGGGGTCGGGGCTACACCTTC.

The CDR3 loop reads CATSRAPLADEQFF. Here the CDR3 DNA reads TGTGCCACCAGCAGAGCCCCCCTAGCGGATGAGCAGTTCTTC. The chain employs TRBV15 and TRBJ2-1, with 7 bases fitting TRBD2. Germline V CDR1 and CDR2: LNHNV, YYDKDF (reference sequence). The CDR3 spans 14 residues. Trimming took 1 base from V and 8 from J; bases not matched to a gene: 5.

V is TRBV19 and J is TRBJ2-1, with D maybe TRBD2 (6 bases). The CDR3 is 14 amino acids. The V gene lost 5 bases and the J gene lost 9 bases, with 17 bases spanning the gap. Germline V gene sequence: CDR1 LNHDA, CDR2 SQIVND (reference sequence). The DNA of the CDR3 is TGTGCCAGTAGTCCCCTGGTACTGGGGGGTGAGCAGTTCTTC. This translates into CASSPLVLGGEQFF.

This clone was recorded many times. This chain uses TRBV5-1 with TRBJ2-1, with 7 nucleotides matching TRBD2. V was pared by 0 bases and J by 1 base, with 4 bases of the junction left unmatched. Germline CDR1 is SGHRS and CDR2 is YFSETQ. CDR3 length: 16 residues. Here the CDR3 reads CASSLDAGLSYNEQFF. CDR3 nucleotide sequence: TGCGCCAGCAGCTTGGACGCGGGACTATCCTACAATGAGCAGTTCTTC.

A word on this clone: The sample holds other DNA sequences that translate to the same CDR3. This chain links TRBV20-1 with TRBJ1-2; D ambiguous. The V and J ends lost 6 bases and 3 bases respectively, with 8 bases between them. The CDR3 covers 11 residues. The germline V gene has CDR1 DFQATT and CDR2 SNEGSKA (reference sequence). The CDR3 loop is CSARLDYGYTF. In DNA, the CDR3 is TGCAGTGCGCGCCTGGACTATGGCTACACCTTC.

The genes are TRBV7-2 and TRBJ2-7; no firm D call. Per germline, CDR1 SGHTA and CDR2 FQGNSA. The V end was cut by 0 bases, the J end by 7 bases, with 19 bases between. CDR3 length equals 16 residues. CDR3 in amino acids: CASSLAPPFKDDEQYF. CDR3 DNA sequence: TGTGCCAGCAGCTTAGCCCCCCCCTTTAAAGACGATGAGCAGTACTTC.

The chain combines TRBV4-1 with TRBJ2-7, with a tentative D call TRBD1 (6 bases). CDR3 length: 15 residues. From germline, CDR1 is MGHRA and CDR2 YSYEKL. V was trimmed by 1 base and J by 5 bases, leaving 15 bases between them. CDR3 loop: CASSQVWTASHEQYF. CDR3 sequence (DNA): TGCGCCAGCAGCCAAGTCTGGACAGCATCCCACGAGCAGTACTTC.

This clone has just a few counts. The chain has TRBV18 and TRBJ2-7; D not resolved. Deletions cut 3 bases from V and 5 bases from J, with 11 bases between. Germline lookup yields CDR1 KGHSH and CDR2 LQKENI. The length of the CDR3 is 13 residues. CDR3 region: CASSPVEGNEQYF. The CDR3 DNA is TGTGCCAGCTCACCCGTGGAAGGAAACGAGCAGTACTTC.